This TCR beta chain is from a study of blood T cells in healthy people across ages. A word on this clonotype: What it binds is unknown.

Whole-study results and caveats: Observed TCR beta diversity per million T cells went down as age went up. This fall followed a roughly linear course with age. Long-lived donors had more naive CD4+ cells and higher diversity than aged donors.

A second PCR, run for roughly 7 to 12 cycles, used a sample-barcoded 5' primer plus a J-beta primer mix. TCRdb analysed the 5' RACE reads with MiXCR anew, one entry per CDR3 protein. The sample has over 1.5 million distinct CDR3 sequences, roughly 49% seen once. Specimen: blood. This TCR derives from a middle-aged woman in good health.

The CDR3: CASSDWVDQGQGSSGANVLTF. The CDR3, as DNA: TGTGCCAGCAGTGATTGGGTCGATCAGGGACAGGGGAGCTCTGGGGCCAACGTCCTGACTTTC. This chain connects TRBV2 to TRBJ2-6; 10 bases agree with TRBD1. V trimming: 3 bases; J trimming: 0 bases; junction bases outside the gene matches: 14. Germline V gene data show CDR1 as SNHLY and CDR2 as FYNNEI. The CDR3 extends over 21 amino acids.